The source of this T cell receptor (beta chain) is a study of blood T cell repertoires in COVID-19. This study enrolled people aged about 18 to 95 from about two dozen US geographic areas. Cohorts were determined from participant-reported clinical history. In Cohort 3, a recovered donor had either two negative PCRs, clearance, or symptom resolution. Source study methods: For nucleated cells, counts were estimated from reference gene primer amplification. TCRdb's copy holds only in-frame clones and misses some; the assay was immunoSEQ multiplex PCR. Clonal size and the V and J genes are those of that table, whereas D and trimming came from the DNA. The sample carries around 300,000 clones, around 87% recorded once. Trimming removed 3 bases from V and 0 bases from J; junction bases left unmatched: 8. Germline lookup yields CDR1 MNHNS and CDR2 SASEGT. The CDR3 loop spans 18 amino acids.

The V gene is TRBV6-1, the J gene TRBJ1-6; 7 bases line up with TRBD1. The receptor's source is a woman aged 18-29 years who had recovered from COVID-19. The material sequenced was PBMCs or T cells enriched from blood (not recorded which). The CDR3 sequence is CASSDGRGLSSYNSPLHF. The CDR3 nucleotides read TGTGCCAGCAGTGACGGTAGGGGGCTAAGCTCCTATAATTCACCCCTCCACTTT.